This passage covers 8 T cell receptor beta chains from one sample sequenced in a study of glioma-infiltrating T cells. TCR alpha and beta CDR3 regions were amplified from RNA using iRepertoire nested multiplex PCR. TCRdb reanalysed the multiplex PCR reads using MiXCR and keeps one entry per CDR3 protein. The sample includes roughly 350,000 distinct CDR3 sequences, around 38% of them seen just once. Sequenced sample: glioma tissue, nonneoplastic brain tissue, or PBMCs (not recorded which). The receptors stem from a human donor with low-grade glioma or glioblastoma, undergoing nonglioma brain surgery, or in good health (not recorded which).

This clonotype was detected only a few times. The V call is TRBV7-3, the J call TRBJ2-4, with a weak D call TRBD1 (6 bases). Germline V gene data show CDR1 as SGHTA and CDR2 as FQGTGA. Trimming removed 4 bases at V and 0 bases at J, with 13 bases between. The length of the CDR3 is 16 residues. As DNA, the CDR3 is TGTGCCAGCAGCTGGGACAACCCCGTAGCCAAAAACATTCAGTACTTC. Its translation is CASSWDNPVAKNIQYF.

Worth noting for this clonotype: The conserved phenylalanine or tryptophan normally closing the CDR3 is absent here, so this likely arose from a read error. The V call is TRBV27, the J call TRBJ2-5; 9 positions agree with TRBD1. The CDR3 consists of 16 residues. V trimming: 3 bases; J trimming: 4 bases; junction bases outside the gene matches: 9. CDR1 and CDR2 (germline): MNHEY, SMNVEV (reference sequence). CDR3 region: CASSFHGDRVAETQYY. The CDR3 DNA reads TGTGCCAGCAGTTTCCATGGGGACAGGGTTGCAGAGACCCAGTACTAC.

The chain has TRBV28 and TRBJ1-1; D is possibly TRBD1 (5 bases). The V end lost 5 bases, the J end lost 1 base, and 17 bases lay between the germline ends. Germline V gene lookup returns CDR1 MDHEN and CDR2 SYDVKM. This CDR3 is 16 amino acids long. The chain's CDR3 is CASSPLGGTKNTEAFF. CDR3 nucleotide sequence: TGTGCCAGCAGTCCCCTGGGAGGGACGAAGAACACTGAAGCTTTCTTT.

This clonotype occurred a few times. V gene TRBV24-1 combines with J gene TRBJ2-1; 10 nucleotides match TRBD1. Unmatched junction bases numbered 9, after V lost 8 bases and J lost 6 bases. CDR1 KGHDR and CDR2 SFDVKD come from the germline V gene. The CDR3 runs 15 residues. The CDR3 DNA is TGTGCCACCATGGTCGCCGGGACAGGGGTCAATGAGCAGTTCTTC. It encodes CATMVAGTGVNEQFF.

The chain recombines TRBV7-3 with TRBJ1-2; 7 nucleotides match TRBD1. From germline, CDR1 is SGHTA and CDR2 FQGTGA. This CDR3 is built from 14 residues. The V and J ends lost 5 bases and 6 bases, in that order; junction bases with no gene match: 9. The CDR3 loop reads CASSNPGQSDGYTF. DNA of the CDR3: TGTGCCAGCAGCAATCCGGGACAGTCCGATGGCTACACCTTC.

This rearrangement joins TRBV7-2 to TRBJ2-7; 8 nucleotides line up with TRBD2. CDR3 length: 14 amino acids. Per germline, CDR1 SGHTA and CDR2 FQGNSA. Trimming at V came to 4 bases and at J to 6 bases, leaving 8 bases not matched to a gene. The CDR3 region has the DNA TGTGCCAGCAGCTGGGGACTAGGCGGGTCCGAGCAGTACTTC. Protein sequence: CASSWGLGGSEQYF.

About this clonotype itself: One end of the junction is discordant with germline, which a read error may explain. V gene TRBV7-9 combines with J gene TRBJ1-2; the D is unclear. Germline-derived CDR1 and CDR2 are SEHNR and FQNEAQ (reference sequence). CDR3 size: 13 residues. CDR3 bases: TGTGCCAGCAGCTTAGGGGAGGCCTATGGCTGCACCTTC. Protein: CASSLGEAYGCTF. Variable domain in full (rest from reference TRBV7-9 and TRBJ1-2): DTGVSQNPRHKITKRGQNVTFRCDPISEHNRLYWYRQTLGQGPEFLTYFQNEAQLEKSRLLSDRFSAERPKGSFSTLEIQRTEQGDSAMYLCASSLGEAYGCTFGSGTRLTVV.

The chain carries TRBV20-1 and TRBJ2-1, with 7 bases aligning to TRBD1. The CDR3 is 13 residues long. V lost 4 bases to trimming and J lost 9 bases; unmatched junction nucleotides: 9. Per the germline V gene, CDR1 is DFQATT and CDR2 is SNEGSKA (reference sequence). CDR3 sequence: CSAIGTHRGEQFF. The CDR3 bases are TGCAGTGCTATAGGGACCCACAGGGGTGAGCAGTTCTTC.